A selection of T cell receptor beta chains follows, all from one sample in a study of blood T cells in healthy people across ages. TCRdb reprocessed the 5' RACE reads with MiXCR, giving one entry per CDR3 protein. The sample has roughly 1,500,000 distinct CDR3 sequences, about 32% seen once. The sample consisted of blood. These receptors all stem from a woman aged 25 to 45 in good health. Each CDR3 is given with its conserved first and last residue. A D gene is named only where the DNA matches it firmly. Rows may omit the clone size; those that give it use once, few, many or a size class.

cdr3_aa	cdr3_nt	cdr3_length	clone_size	v_call	j_call	d_call
CASSFNWGSSYNEQFF	TGCGCCAGCAGCTTCAATTGGGGTAGCTCCTACAATGAGCAGTTCTTC	16	.	TRBV5-1	TRBJ2-1	.
CASSDNRGRGLSSEQFF	TGTGCCAGCAGCGATAACCGGGGCAGGGGGCTAAGTAGTGAGCAGTTCTTC	17	.	TRBV11-2	TRBJ2-1	TRBD1
CSAPLIGGDEQFF	TGCAGTGCTCCCTTAATCGGGGGAGACGAGCAGTTCTTC	13	.	TRBV20-1	TRBJ2-1	.
CSGQGGPNQPQHF	TGCAGTGGCCAGGGGGGGCCTAATCAGCCCCAGCATTTT	13	.	TRBV20-1	TRBJ1-5	TRBD1
CASSFPGRVNQPQHF	TGTGCCAGCAGTTTCCCCGGTCGGGTCAATCAGCCCCAGCATTTT	15	.	TRBV6-2/TRBV6-3	TRBJ1-5	.
CASSGRPSPGEQYF	TGTGCCAGCTCGGGCCGCCCCTCCCCAGGAGAGCAGTACTTC	14	.	TRBV18	TRBJ2-7	.
CAWAGNTGLGYTF	TGTGCCTGGGCCGGGAACACTGGCCTCGGCTACACCTTC	13	.	TRBV30	TRBJ1-2	.
CSASSGGYPTEAFF	TGCAGTGCTAGTAGCGGGGGCTATCCCACTGAAGCTTTCTTT	14	.	TRBV20-1	TRBJ1-1	.
CASGHLGGSFYEQYF	TGTGCCAGCGGACACTTGGGCGGGAGCTTCTACGAGCAGTACTTC	15	.	TRBV3-1	TRBJ2-7	TRBD2
CSARDPGGFEPQHF	TGCAGTGCTAGAGATCCGGGAGGGTTCGAGCCCCAGCATTTT	14	few	TRBV20-1	TRBJ1-5	.
CASSSQDNEQFF	TGTGCCAGCAGCTCCCAAGACAATGAGCAGTTCTTC	12	.	TRBV7-9	TRBJ2-1	.
CASSLYQGIETQYF	TGTGCCAGCAGCCTGTACCAGGGAATAGAGACCCAGTACTTC	14	few	TRBV7-2	TRBJ2-5	.
CASSHRGTNTGELFF	TGTGCCAGCAGCCACCGGGGAACGAACACCGGGGAGCTGTTTTTT	15	.	TRBV3-1	TRBJ2-2	.
CASSFPPGSGRSNEQFF	TGTGCCAGCAGTTTCCCTCCCGGTAGCGGGAGGTCTAATGAGCAGTTCTTC	17	.	TRBV28	TRBJ2-1	TRBD2
CSARGTRKTYEQYF	TGCAGTGCTAGGGGGACTAGGAAGACCTACGAGCAGTACTTC	14	.	TRBV20-1	TRBJ2-7	TRBD2
CASSLGGRASCLRSHNEQFF	TGTGCCAGCAGCTTAGGCGGGAGGGCCTCCTGTCTTAGGTCCCACAATGAGCAGTTCTTC	20	.	TRBV11-2	TRBJ2-1	TRBD2
CASRDKSSQLSNYGYTF	TGTGCCAGCAGAGATAAAAGTAGCCAACTTTCTAACTATGGCTACACCTTC	17	few	TRBV6-1	TRBJ1-2	.
CASSFEDRRVYEQYF	TGCGCCAGCAGCTTCGAAGACAGGCGGGTCTACGAGCAGTACTTC	15	.	TRBV5-1	TRBJ2-7	.
CASSLLGAGANVLTF	TGTGCCAGCAGCTTGCTGGGGGCTGGGGCCAACGTCCTGACTTTC	15	many	TRBV27	TRBJ2-6	.
CSATSRLELHEQYF	TGCAGTGCTACCTCTAGACTGGAGTTACACGAGCAGTACTTC	14	.	TRBV20-1	TRBJ2-7	.
CASSPQAGGPYEQYF	TGCGCCAGCAGCCCTCAGGCGGGAGGCCCCTACGAGCAGTACTTC	15	.	TRBV4-1	TRBJ2-7	TRBD2
CASSVAGQGSYEQYF	TGTGCCAGCAGCGTAGCGGGACAGGGCTCCTACGAGCAGTACTTC	15	few	TRBV9	TRBJ2-7	TRBD1
CASSLTTSGLNEQYF	TGTGCCAGCAGTTTAACGACTAGCGGCCTGAACGAGCAGTACTTC	15	few	TRBV27	TRBJ2-7	TRBD2
CSASGQGALEQYF	TGCAGTGCTAGTGGACAGGGGGCCCTTGAGCAGTACTTC	13	many	TRBV20-1	TRBJ2-7	TRBD1
CASSQAWDLGTDTQYF	TGCGCCAGCAGCCAAGCGTGGGATCTAGGCACAGATACGCAGTATTTT	16	.	TRBV4-1	TRBJ2-3	.
CASNQLGDNYGYTF	TGTGCCAGCAACCAACTCGGGGACAACTATGGCTACACCTTC	14	few	TRBV6-5	TRBJ1-2	.
CASSRVSEAFF	TGTGCCAGCAGCCGTGTCTCTGAAGCTTTCTTT	11	few	TRBV12-3/TRBV12-4	TRBJ1-1	.
CASSALGGAWETQYF	TGTGCCAGCAGCGCCCTCGGGGGGGCTTGGGAGACCCAGTACTTC	15	many	TRBV7-9	TRBJ2-5	TRBD2
CASSSNQGGSQTQYF	TGTGCCAGCAGTTCCAACCAAGGAGGGTCCCAGACCCAGTACTTC	15	.	TRBV28	TRBJ2-5	.
CASSRGPGYSEQFF	TGTGCCAGCAGCCGGGGACCCGGGTACTCTGAGCAGTTCTTC	14	.	TRBV7-6	TRBJ2-1	.